This T cell receptor (beta chain) was found in a study of Ad26.COV2.S vaccination and SARS-CoV-2 variants. Study overall: Participant was drawn from the COV1001 Ad26.COV2.S trial arm.

Treatment given: some 19 received Ad26.COV2.S at low or high dose, single or two shots; about 5 received placebo; per-sample allocation not given. Samples analyzed were those drawn on day 63 after the first vaccine or placebo injection. In the case of this clone: What it binds is unknown.

Whole-study results and caveats: Breadth and depth estimates from TCRs may understate total T cell responses.

Sequencing used immunoSEQ multiplex PCR; TCRdb keeps in-frame clones, though not all of them. The sample comprises hundreds of thousands of clones, about 86% of which are singletons, and roughly a tenth rests with the top ten. V lost 3 bases to trimming and J lost 4 bases; unmatched junction nucleotides: 6. Germline V lookup: CDR1 SGDLS, CDR2 YYNGEE. This CDR3 is built from 15 residues. The source material was peripheral blood, sampled in a trial of Ad26.COV2.S vaccine versus placebo. The source of this sequence is a person aged 18-60 years who received the Ad26.COV2.S COVID-19 vaccine or a placebo. The chain carries TRBV9 and TRBJ2-5; 10 positions agree with TRBD1. The CDR3 loop reads CASSAGTGVRETQYF. CDR3 in DNA: TGTGCCAGCAGCGCTGGGACAGGGGTACGAGAGACCCAGTACTTC.